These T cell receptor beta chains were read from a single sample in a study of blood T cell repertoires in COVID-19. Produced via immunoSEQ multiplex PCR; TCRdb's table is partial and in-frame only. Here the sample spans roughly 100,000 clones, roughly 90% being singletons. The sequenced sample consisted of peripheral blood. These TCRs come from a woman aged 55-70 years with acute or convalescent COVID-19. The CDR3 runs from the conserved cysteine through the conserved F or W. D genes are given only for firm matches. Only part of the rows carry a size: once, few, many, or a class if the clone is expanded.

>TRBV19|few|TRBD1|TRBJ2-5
TGTGCCAGTAGTGGGACAGAGGGGGAGACCCAGTACTTC
CASSGTEGETQYF
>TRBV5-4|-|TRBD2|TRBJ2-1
TGTGCCAGCAGCTTGGATGGGGGACTAGCGGATTACAATGAGCAGTTCTTC
CASSLDGGLADYNEQFF
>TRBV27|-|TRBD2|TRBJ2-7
TGTGCCAGCAGACGACTAGCGGGAGCCCACGAGCAGTACTTC
CASRRLAGAHEQYF
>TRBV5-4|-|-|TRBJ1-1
TGTGCCAGCAGGGCGGGACCCTATGAAGCTTTCTTT
CASRAGPYEAFF
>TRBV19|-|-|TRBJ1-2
TGTGCCAGTAGCATGGATTTGGGGGCCCCCTATGGCTACACCTTC
CASSMDLGAPYGYTF
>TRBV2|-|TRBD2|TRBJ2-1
TGTGCCAGCAGTGATGCTAGCGGGAGACCTGAGCAGTTCTTC
CASSDASGRPEQFF
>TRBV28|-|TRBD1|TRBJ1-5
TGTGCCAGCAGGTCCGGGACAGGGTTTCGCGGCAATCAGCCCCAGCATTTT
CASRSGTGFRGNQPQHF
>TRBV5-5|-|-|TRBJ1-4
TGTGCCAGCAGGATCGCCGACAGCTCGAATGAAAAACTGTTTTTT
CASRIADSSNEKLFF
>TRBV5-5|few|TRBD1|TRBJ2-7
TGTGCCAGCAGCTTGGCCCCCGGGACAGGGAGCCACGAGCAGTACTTC
CASSLAPGTGSHEQYF
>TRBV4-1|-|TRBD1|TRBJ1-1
TGCGCCAGCAGCTATAGGTTGGGACAGCAGAACACTGAAGCTTTCTTT
CASSYRLGQQNTEAFF
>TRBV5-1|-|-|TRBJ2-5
TGCGCCAGCAGCATGCAAGCGGAAAGGCAAGAGACCCAGTACTTC
CASSMQAERQETQYF
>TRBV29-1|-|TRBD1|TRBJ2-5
TGCAGCGTTCGGAAGGGACAGCTAGAGACCCAGTACTTC
CSVRKGQLETQYF
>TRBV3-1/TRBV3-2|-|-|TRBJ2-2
TGTGCCAGCAGCCAAGATTATATCGTCGGGCGGGGGAACACCGGGGAGCTGTTTTTT
CASSQDYIVGRGNTGELFF
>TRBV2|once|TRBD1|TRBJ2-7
TGTGCCAGCAGAGGACAGGGGAGATTAGGGGAGCAGTACTTC
CASRGQGRLGEQYF
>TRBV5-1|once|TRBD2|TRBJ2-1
TGCGCCAGCAGCTTGACCTCCGCTAGCGGGTACAATGAGCAGTTCTTC
CASSLTSASGYNEQFF
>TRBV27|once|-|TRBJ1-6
TGTGCCAGCAGTTTTGGGCAGGAAAATTCACCCCTCCACTTT
CASSFGQENSPLHF
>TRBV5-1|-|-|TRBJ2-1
TGCGCCAGCAGTGAGCAGGGGAACAATGAGCAGTTCTTC
CASSEQGNNEQFF
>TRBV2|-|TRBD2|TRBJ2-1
TGTGCCAGCGATCTAGCGGGAAATGGCAATGAGCAGTTCTTC
CASDLAGNGNEQFF
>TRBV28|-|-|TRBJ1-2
TGTGCCAGCAGTCCTCAGGGGAGGGATGGCTACACCTTC
CASSPQGRDGYTF
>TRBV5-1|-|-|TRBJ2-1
TGCGCCAGCAGCGGGGACATCAATTACAATGAGCAGTTCTTC
CASSGDINYNEQFF
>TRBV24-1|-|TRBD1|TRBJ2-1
TGTGCCACCAGTGACCCCGACTTCAGACAGGGTTACAATGAGCAGTTCTTC
CATSDPDFRQGYNEQFF
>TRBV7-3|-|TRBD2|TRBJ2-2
TGTGCCAGCAGCTTAGCGGGAGGGCCTTTAAGGGCCGGGGAGCTGTTTTTT
CASSLAGGPLRAGELFF
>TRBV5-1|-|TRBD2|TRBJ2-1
TGCGCCAGCAGCTTGGGGCCTAGCGGGGAAAAAGGTGGGCTCTACAATGAGCAGTTCTTC
CASSLGPSGEKGGLYNEQFF